Below, 23 T cell receptor beta chains from the same sample are listed, as sequenced in a study of blood T cell repertoires in COVID-19. TCRdb's table, derived via immunoSEQ multiplex PCR, lists solely in-frame clones and lacks some. The table shows some 300,000 clones, with 88% occurring only once. The source material was PBMCs or T cells enriched from blood (not recorded which). The receptors derive from a woman aged 55 to 70 in a cohort exposed to, infected with or recovered from COVID-19 (not recorded which).

This clone showed up just once. The genes are TRBV30 and TRBJ2-3, with a possible D match to TRBD2 (6 bases). CDR1 is GTSNPN and CDR2 is SVGIG in the germline V gene (reference sequence). Deletions cut 2 bases from V and 6 bases from J, with 12 bases between. CDR3 length equals 13 residues. The CDR3, as DNA: TGTGCCTGGAGTCGCGATGGGAGGGATACGCAGTATTTT. This codes for CAWSRDGRDTQYF.

This clone has a single count. As DNA, the CDR3 is TGTGCCATCAGGACCGACAGTCTCAACTATGGCTACACCTTC. This codes for CAIRTDSLNYGYTF. This chain uses TRBV10-3 with TRBJ1-2; D may be TRBD1 (5 bases). The germline gives CDR1 ENHRY, CDR2 SYGVKD. The CDR3 is made up of 14 amino acids. Trimming took 6 bases from V and 2 from J, leaving 13 bases between them.

CDR3 amino acids: CASSLFRAGANEKLFF. The CDR3 DNA sequence: TGTGCCAGCAGTTTATTTCGGGCAGGGGCAAATGAAAAACTGTTTTTT. The V call is TRBV28, the J call TRBJ1-4; tentative D call: TRBD1 (6 bases). The germline V gene encodes CDR1 MDHEN and CDR2 SYDVKM. This CDR3 region has 16 residues. Trimming removed 1 base at V and 5 bases at J, with 14 bases between.

This chain uses TRBV4-2 with TRBJ2-5, with D perhaps TRBD1 (7 bases). The CDR3 is 16 residues long. The V end was cut by 2 bases, the J end by 4 bases, with 17 bases between. Germline loops: CDR1 LGHNA, CDR2 YNFKEQ. The DNA for the CDR3 is TGTGCCAGCAGCCAATTCAGGGGGAGGAGTGGAGAGACCCAGTACTTC. Its translation: CASSQFRGRSGETQYF.

The rearrangement links TRBV18 to TRBJ2-7; 8 nucleotides line up with TRBD1. This CDR3 is built from 15 residues. The V segment lost 1 base and the J segment 4 bases; nucleotides outside the gene matches: 6. Germline V CDR1 and CDR2: KGHSH, LQKENI. The CDR3 sequence is CASSPLQGASYEQYF. CDR3 nucleotides: TGTGCCAGCTCACCACTGCAGGGGGCATCGTACGAGCAGTACTTC.

With respect to this clone: Other nucleotide sequences in the sample specify the same CDR3. The chain has TRBV5-6 and TRBJ2-2, with TRBD2 as a possible D gene (7 bases). Germline V gene lookup returns CDR1 SGHDT and CDR2 YYEEEE. This CDR3 has 14 residues. The V gene lost 1 base and the J gene lost 4 bases, with 8 bases spanning the gap. The CDR3 reads CASSLRGGTGELFF. Written as DNA, the CDR3 is TGTGCCAGCAGCTTGAGGGGGGGCACCGGGGAGCTGTTTTTT.

CDR3 sequence: CASSYSTSGRAYEQFF. Written as DNA, the CDR3 is TGTGCCAGCAGTTACTCGACTAGCGGGAGGGCCTATGAGCAGTTCTTC. V gene TRBV6-8 combines with J gene TRBJ2-1; 14 positions agree with TRBD2. The CDR3 consists of 16 residues. V lost 0 bases to trimming and J lost 8 bases; unmatched junction nucleotides: 3. Germline V CDR1 and CDR2: MNHGY, SAAAGT.

CDR3 sequence (DNA): TGTGCCAGCACGAGACAGGGTCTGACAGATACGCAGTATTTT. This gives the protein CASTRQGLTDTQYF. V gene TRBV2 combines with J gene TRBJ2-3, with 7 bases lining up with TRBD1. In germline, CDR1 is SNHLY, CDR2 FYNNEI. V trimming: 7 bases; J trimming: 3 bases; junction bases outside the gene matches: 7. CDR3 length: 14 amino acids.

This rearrangement joins TRBV5-1 to TRBJ2-5; TRBD1 might be the D (6 bases). The CDR3 loop spans 15 amino acids. Trimming removed 1 base from V and 2 bases from J, with 12 bases in between. CDR1 and CDR2 from the germline V gene are SGHRS and YFSETQ. This chain's CDR3 is CASSLSGAVQETQYF. The CDR3 region has the DNA TGCGCCAGCAGCTTGTCAGGGGCAGTACAAGAGACCCAGTACTTC.

The chain is built from TRBV28 and TRBJ1-3; 7 nucleotides align to TRBD1. The CDR3 covers 15 residues. Germline values: CDR1 MDHEN, CDR2 SYDVKM. Unmatched junction bases numbered 4, after V lost 1 base and J lost 4 bases. The CDR3 nucleotides read TGTGCCAGCAGTTTATCCCTGGGACAGGGAAACACCATATATTTT. As protein: CASSLSLGQGNTIYF.

The chain has TRBV18 and TRBJ1-4; D remains unclear. The V end lost 6 bases, the J end lost 8 bases, and 16 bases lay between the germline ends. Germline V gene data show CDR1 as KGHSH and CDR2 as LQKENI. The CDR3 runs 14 residues. DNA for the CDR3: TGTGCCAGCTCGCCCGGCCGGGGAAACGAAAAACTGTTTTTT. This sequence encodes CASSPGRGNEKLFF.

The chain employs TRBV21-1 and TRBJ2-5; no check of the table's D call, TRBD2, against the DNA was made. TRBV21-1 represents a pseudogene. CDR3 length: 16 residues. The CDR3 bases are TGTGCCAGCAGTAACGGGAGAGGGGCCGCCCAAGAGACCCAGTACTTC. Its protein product is CASSNGRGAAQETQYF.

This chain links TRBV5-1 with TRBJ2-1; 10 bases are a match to TRBD2. This CDR3 is 16 amino acids long. Losses at the gene ends were 5 bases for V and 2 bases for J; bases not matched to a gene: 7. CDR1 is SGHRS, CDR2 YFSETQ, per germline. The CDR3 region is CASRLWTSGTYNEQFF. The CDR3 DNA follows: TGCGCCAGCAGGCTTTGGACTAGCGGAACCTACAATGAGCAGTTCTTC. The variable domain in full, with the rest retrieved from reference TRBV5-1 and TRBJ2-1, is KAGVTQTPRYLIKTRGQQVTLSCSPISGHRSVSWYQQTPGQGLQFLFEYFSETQRNKGNFPGRFSGRQFSNSRSEMNVSTLELGDSALYLCASRLWTSGTYNEQFFGPGTRLTVL.

The chain employs TRBV13 and TRBJ2-1; 12 positions match TRBD2. The CDR3 runs 17 residues. V was pared by 5 bases and J by 3 bases, with 8 bases of the junction left unmatched. In germline, CDR1 is PRHDT, CDR2 FYEKMQ (reference sequence). The DNA for the CDR3 is TGTGCCAGCAGCCCGCCCGGACTAGCGGGGCTCTACAATGAGCAGTTCTTC. Its translation is CASSPPGLAGLYNEQFF. Full variable domain (missing parts from reference TRBV13 and TRBJ2-1): AAGVIQSPRHLIKEKRETATLKCYPIPRHDTVYWYQQGPGQDPQFLISFYEKMQSDKGSIPDRFSAQQFSDYHSELNMSSLELGDSALYFCASSPPGLAGLYNEQFFGPGTRLTVL.

The chain links TRBV19 to TRBJ1-1; D remains ambiguous. CDR3 length equals 13 residues. CDR1 is LNHDA and CDR2 is SQIVND in the germline V gene (reference sequence). V lost 1 base to trimming and J lost 8 bases, with 11 bases between them. In DNA form, the CDR3 reads TGTGCCAGTAGTATAGGGAGGGAGACAGAAGCTTTCTTT. As protein: CASSIGRETEAFF.

This clone occurred many times. The chain uses TRBV7-9 and TRBJ2-1; perhaps TRBD2 as D (6 bases). The CDR3 has 13 amino acids. V was pared by 2 bases and J by 15 bases, with 17 bases between. Germline loops: CDR1 SEHNR, CDR2 FQNEAQ (reference sequence). The CDR3 sequence is CASSLSTGVILFF. The CDR3 DNA is TGTGCCAGCAGCTTATCGACGGGAGTTATTCTGTTCTTC.

This clone was recorded a few times. The chain is built from TRBV30 and TRBJ2-7, with D unclear. The CDR3 covers 13 residues. The germline CDR1 and CDR2 sequences are GTSNPN and SVGIG (reference sequence). The V end lost 2 bases, the J end lost 3 bases, and 11 bases lay between the germline ends. The DNA for the CDR3 is TGTGCCTGGAGTACGAAACGAGGCTACGAGCAGTACTTC. This gives the protein CAWSTKRGYEQYF. Full variable domain (rest looked up from reference TRBV30 and TRBJ2-7): SQTIHQWPATLVQPVGSPLSLECTVEGTSNPNLYWYRQAAGRGLQLLFYSVGIGQISSEVPQNLSASRPQDRQFILSSKKLLLSDSGFYLCAWSTKRGYEQYFGPGTRLTVT.

This clone was counted a few times. V is TRBV5-1 and J is TRBJ2-7, with a possible D match to TRBD2 (5 bases). The CDR3 consists of 14 residues. Looked up from germline, CDR1 is SGHRS and CDR2 is YFSETQ. Trimming left V 4 bases short and J 0 bases short, with 11 bases between. CDR3 bases: TGCGCCAGCAGCGCCGGGATGGACTCCTACGAGCAGTACTTC. Its protein is CASSAGMDSYEQYF.

The rearrangement joins TRBV2 to TRBJ1-5, with 7 bases fitting TRBD1. V lost 3 bases, J lost 7 bases, and 6 bases stayed unmatched. Per germline, CDR1 SNHLY and CDR2 FYNNEI. This CDR3 region has 14 residues. Here the CDR3 DNA reads TGTGCCAGCAGTGAGAGGGGGCAGGAGCAGCCCCAGCATTTT. Translating it yields CASSERGQEQPQHF.

The J gene is TRBJ2-1, the V gene TRBV5-4; 12 bases fit TRBD2. V trimming: 3 bases; J trimming: 6 bases; junction bases outside the gene matches: 7. Germline-derived CDR1 and CDR2 are SGHNT and YYREEE (reference sequence). The CDR3 length is 16 residues. The CDR3 protein is CASSSLTSGRINEQFF. The CDR3, as DNA: TGTGCCAGCAGCTCCCTGACTAGCGGGAGAATCAATGAGCAGTTCTTC. Using reference TRBV5-4 and TRBJ2-1 for the parts outside the CDR3, the full variable domain is ETGVTQSPTHLIKTRGQQVTLRCSSQSGHNTVSWYQQALGQGPQFIFQYYREEENGRGNFPPRFSGLQFPNYSSELNVNALELDDSALYLCASSSLTSGRINEQFFGPGTRLTVL.

The chain joins TRBV5-1 to TRBJ1-6, with D unclear. Between the trimmed V and J ends, which lost 1 base and 7 bases, there was a span of 6 bases. Looked up from germline, CDR1 is SGHRS and CDR2 is YFSETQ. The CDR3 extends over 13 amino acids. CDR3 region: CASSLSPNSPLHF. The CDR3 coding sequence is TGCGCCAGCAGCTTGTCTCCCAATTCACCCCTCCACTTT.

The genes are TRBV28 and TRBJ1-5; weak D call: TRBD1 (6 bases). From germline, CDR1 is MDHEN and CDR2 SYDVKM. This CDR3 has 17 residues. The V end was cut by 4 bases, the J end by 0 bases, with 16 bases between. The CDR3 DNA is TGTGCCAGCAGTTCGCAGCGCCTACAGGGTAGCAATCAGCCCCAGCATTTT. Protein: CASSSQRLQGSNQPQHF.

This chain connects TRBV20-1 to TRBJ2-1, with a weak D call TRBD2 (6 bases). Trimming shortened V by 3 bases and J by 8 bases, and 11 bases separated the two germline ends. The CDR3 loop spans 12 amino acids. CDR1 DFQATT and CDR2 SNEGSKA come from the germline V gene (reference sequence). In DNA form, the CDR3 reads TGCAGTGCTAGTTTTCGGGAGCATGAGCAGTTCTTC. Protein product: CSASFREHEQFF.